Below, 27 T cell receptor beta chains from the same sample are listed, as sequenced in a study of CD8 T cells in Susac syndrome (dated by TCRdb to the late 2010s). Library preparation used the immunoSEQ multiplex PCR assay. RNA was extracted using the RNeasy kit, and about 0.45 to 1 microgram was reverse transcribed with random hexamers. TCRdb redid the processing of the public reads, applying fastp at Q25 and MiXCR, and retained in-frame beta chains. Records with the same CDR3 protein are collapsed into one entry carrying the most frequent genes and DNA. The sample table contains 180,000 or so distinct CDR3 sequences; only one count was recorded for approximately 95% of them. About 0.1% of the sample comes from the top ten. The sample taken for sequencing was CD4+ T cells from PBMCs. Receptor source: a human donor in good health.

The chain recombines TRBV2 with TRBJ2-3; TRBD2 agrees at 10 bases. Germline lookup yields CDR1 SNHLY and CDR2 FYNNEI. The CDR3 loop spans 16 amino acids. The ends lost 6 bases at V and 0 bases at J; junction bases unmatched: 6. CDR3 nucleotides: TGTGCCAGCAGGCCGGGACTAGCGTTCAGCACAGATACGCAGTATTTT. The encoded protein is CASRPGLAFSTDTQYF.

V and J are TRBV5-8 and TRBJ1-2, with 10 bases fitting TRBD1. The J segment lost 3 bases and the V segment lost 0 bases, leaving 2 bases of the junction unmatched. The CDR3 loop spans 15 amino acids. Germline V gene data show CDR1 as SGHTS and CDR2 as YDEGEE. The CDR3 region has the DNA TGTGCCAGCAGCTTGGGGGACAGGGGCCACTATGGCTACACCTTC. Amino acid sequence: CASSLGDRGHYGYTF. The whole variable domain, filled in from reference TRBV5-8 and TRBJ1-2, reads EAGVTQSPTHLIKTRGQQATLRCSPISGHTSVYWYQQALGLGLQFLLWYDEGEERNRGNFPPRFSGRQFPNYSSELNVNALELEDSALYLCASSLGDRGHYGYTFGSGTRLTVV.

V gene TRBV30 combines with J gene TRBJ2-3, with no clear D. Germline CDR1 GTSNPN, CDR2 SVGIG (reference sequence). Trimming removed 0 bases at V and 5 bases at J, with 9 bases between. This CDR3 contains 13 residues. The CDR3 loop reads CAWSVGLEDTQYF. CDR3 DNA: TGTGCCTGGAGTGTCGGGTTAGAAGATACGCAGTATTTT.

The chain is built from TRBV7-9 and TRBJ2-1; 7 bases align to TRBD2. Trimming took 5 bases from V and 5 from J; bases not matched to a gene: 12. CDR3 length: 16 amino acids. Germline CDR1 reads SEHNR; CDR2 reads FQNEAQ (reference sequence). CDR3 bases: TGTGCCAGCAGCCGAGGGAGGTCGGGGAGGGACAATGAGCAGTTCTTC. It specifies CASSRGRSGRDNEQFF.

The chain is built from TRBV6-2 or TRBV6-3 and TRBJ2-7, with D possibly being TRBD1 or TRBD2 (6 bases each). Germline V gene lookup returns CDR1 MNHEY and CDR2 SVGEGT. V dropped 6 bases and J dropped 2 bases, with 14 bases sitting between them. The CDR3 is 14 amino acids. The CDR3 nucleotides are TGTGCCAGCAGCTCGGAGGGGGTTGCCTACGAGCAGTACTTC. Translated, it gives CASSSEGVAYEQYF.

This clonotype has more than one count but fewer than ten. This rearrangement joins TRBV11-2 to TRBJ2-7; D gene ambiguous. Germline-derived CDR1 and CDR2 are SGHAT and FQNNGV. The CDR3 loop spans 12 amino acids. V lost 0 bases and J lost 7, with 7 bases in between. DNA for the CDR3: TGTGCCAGCAGCTTAGAAGGGTGGGAGCAGTACTTC. It specifies CASSLEGWEQYF.

V and J are TRBV12-3 or TRBV12-4 and TRBJ2-1, with a weak D call TRBD2 (6 bases). The V end was cut by 5 bases, the J end by 2 bases, with 13 bases between. This CDR3 contains 15 residues. In DNA form, the CDR3 reads TGTGCCAGCAGTGGGGGGTGGAGAGCCTACAATGAGCAGTTCTTC. Protein product: CASSGGWRAYNEQFF.

V and J are TRBV12-3 or TRBV12-4 and TRBJ2-7; tentatively, D is TRBD1 (5 bases). The CDR3 is 13 amino acids. Between the trimmed V and J ends, which lost 11 bases and 6 bases, there was a span of 20 bases. The DNA for the CDR3 is TGTGCCTCCAGGGTGGCCGTTATCGGCGAGCAGTACTTC. It translates to CASRVAVIGEQYF.

The V call is TRBV29-1, the J call TRBJ2-7, with D maybe TRBD1 (5 bases). Trimming removed 2 bases from V and 2 bases from J, with 7 bases in between. CDR3 length equals 12 residues. CDR1 is SQVTM, CDR2 ANQGSEA, per germline. The DNA of the CDR3 is TGCAGCGTTGAACAGGGCCCCTACGAGCAGTACTTC. Its protein is CSVEQGPYEQYF.

This chain links TRBV20-1 with TRBJ2-6; D gene uncertain. Looked up from germline, CDR1 is DFQATT and CDR2 is SNEGSKA (reference sequence). CDR3 size: 15 residues. V was cut by 5 bases and J by 5 bases, with 16 bases left in between. CDR3 nucleotides: TGCAGTGCTTTCCCAACAGCACCTAGGGCCAACGTCCTGACTTTC. It is translated as CSAFPTAPRANVLTF.

This sequence joins TRBV28 and TRBJ2-1, with TRBD2 matching over 7 bases. Germline-derived CDR1 and CDR2 are MDHEN and SYDVKM. The CDR3 extends over 15 amino acids. The V segment lost 6 bases and the J segment 5 bases; nucleotides outside the gene matches: 10. As DNA, the CDR3 is TGTGCCAGCAGCCCTCAGCGGGGACGGAACAATGAGCAGTTCTTC. This sequence encodes CASSPQRGRNNEQFF.

The CDR3 DNA is TGTGCCAGCAGTTTCGTAGCGGGAGGGGGAGATACGCAGTATTTT. This sequence encodes CASSFVAGGGDTQYF. V gene TRBV6-1 combines with J gene TRBJ2-3; 11 nucleotides align to TRBD2. CDR1 and CDR2 from the germline V gene are MNHNS and SASEGT. J lost 5 bases, V lost 5 bases, and 6 bases had no gene match. This CDR3 contains 15 residues.

CDR3 in amino acids: CASRSGPSYNEQFF. The CDR3 nucleotides read TGTGCCAGCAGAAGCGGGCCGTCCTACAATGAGCAGTTCTTC. The chain has TRBV6-2 or TRBV6-3 and TRBJ2-1; a weak D match, TRBD2 (6 bases). The CDR3 has 14 residues. Germline V CDR1 and CDR2: MNHEY, SVGEGT. Trimming pared 6 bases from V and 1 base from J, leaving 10 bases between.

The chain combines TRBV24-1 with TRBJ2-1, with 10 bases identical to TRBD1. The CDR3 totals 16 residues. Germline V gives CDR1 KGHDR, CDR2 SFDVKD. J lost 4 bases, V lost 3 bases, and 5 bases had no gene match. The CDR3 reads CATSDPAGQGYNEQFF. The CDR3, as DNA: TGTGCCACCAGTGATCCTGCGGGACAGGGGTACAATGAGCAGTTCTTC.

The gene calls are TRBV6-5 and TRBJ2-5; D might be TRBD1 (5 bases). Trimming stripped 8 bases from V and 6 bases from J, with 16 bases between. Germline V gives CDR1 MNHEY, CDR2 SVGAGI. This CDR3 has 13 amino acids. CDR3 DNA sequence: TGTGCCAGCTGTGTTGGTCAGGGAAAGACCCAGTACTTC. Encoded protein: CASCVGQGKTQYF.

The J gene is TRBJ2-3, the V gene TRBV10-3; D is possibly TRBD1 or TRBD2 (5 bases each). The length of the CDR3 is 13 residues. The V end lost 4 bases, the J end lost 4 bases, and 9 bases lay between the germline ends. In germline, CDR1 is ENHRY, CDR2 SYGVKD. The CDR3 protein is CAISVGVADTQYF. The CDR3 DNA sequence: TGTGCCATCAGTGTGGGGGTGGCAGATACGCAGTATTTT.

This chain joins TRBV5-4 and TRBJ2-7, with 12 bases identical to TRBD2. CDR3 length: 16 residues. V lost 4 bases and J lost 6; bases outside the gene matches: 11. From germline, CDR1 is SGHNT and CDR2 YYREEE (reference sequence). The DNA of the CDR3 is TGTGCCAGCAGCCCCAGGACTAGCGGGACCATCGGCGAGCAGTACTTC. Protein: CASSPRTSGTIGEQYF.

The genes are TRBV19 and TRBJ1-2; TRBD1 agrees at 9 bases. This CDR3 is built from 14 residues. V dropped 6 bases and J dropped 4; count of bases not matched to a gene: 6. CDR1 LNHDA and CDR2 SQIVND come from the germline V gene (reference sequence). The CDR3 loop reads CASSPGQGGYGYTF. The CDR3 bases are TGTGCCAGTAGCCCGGGACAGGGCGGCTATGGCTACACCTTC.

The rearrangement joins TRBV7-2 to TRBJ1-1; TRBD1 is a possible D gene (5 bases). This CDR3 comprises 14 residues. The germline CDR1 and CDR2 sequences are SGHTA and FQGNSA. Between the trimmed V and J ends, which lost 5 bases and 2 bases, there was a span of 12 bases. Here the CDR3 reads CASSPRQSNTEAFF. The CDR3 DNA sequence: TGTGCCAGCAGCCCGCGACAGAGTAACACTGAAGCTTTCTTT.

The chain couples TRBV7-9 to TRBJ2-1; D gene ambiguous. With 5 bases removed from V and 4 bases from J, the gap between germline ends came to 12 bases. Germline values: CDR1 SEHNR, CDR2 FQNEAQ (reference sequence). CDR3 size: 14 residues. Here the CDR3 DNA reads TGTGCCAGCAGCGCGGTCCCCCCGTACAATGAGCAGTTCTTC. Its protein is CASSAVPPYNEQFF.

The chain carries TRBV20-1 and TRBJ2-3; TRBD1 or TRBD2 may be the D gene (5 bases each). Looked up from germline, CDR1 is DFQATT and CDR2 is SNEGSKA (reference sequence). The CDR3 is 12 amino acids. V was cut by 1 base and J by 7 bases, with 9 bases left in between. CDR3 nucleotide sequence: TGCAGTGCTAGAGGGGGGACCAATACGCAGTATTTT. It specifies CSARGGTNTQYF.

The chain joins TRBV11-2 to TRBJ2-2, with TRBD1 matching 7 bases. The ends lost 5 bases at V and 5 bases at J; junction bases unmatched: 11. Per germline, CDR1 SGHAT and CDR2 FQNNGV. CDR3 size: 16 residues. This chain's CDR3 is CASSPMGTAQTGELFF. The CDR3 coding sequence is TGTGCCAGCAGCCCAATGGGGACAGCTCAAACCGGGGAGCTGTTTTTT. The full variable domain, in which reference TRBV11-2 and TRBJ2-2 provide the parts outside the CDR3, is EAGVAQSPRYKIIEKRQSVAFWCNPISGHATLYWYQQILGQGPKLLIQFQNNGVVDDSQLPKDRFSAERLKGVDSTLKIQPAKLEDSAVYLCASSPMGTAQTGELFFGEGSRLTVL.

This sequence joins TRBV4-2 and TRBJ2-3; no definite D call. V was trimmed by 4 bases and J by 2 bases, leaving 13 bases between them. Germline assignment: CDR1 LGHNA and CDR2 YNFKEQ. This CDR3 region has 15 residues. The CDR3 sequence is CASSRQRSSTDTQYF. For the CDR3, the DNA is TGTGCCAGCAGCCGTCAACGGAGTTCCACAGATACGCAGTATTTT.

The chain uses TRBV4-3 and TRBJ2-3; 11 bases match TRBD2. Germline CDR1 reads LGHNA; CDR2 reads YSLEER. The junction had 1 base not matched to a gene; V was cut back by 1 base and J by 4 bases. There are 15 residues in the CDR3. CDR3: CASSQVLAGADTQYF. CDR3 bases: TGCGCCAGCAGCCAAGTACTAGCGGGGGCAGATACGCAGTATTTT.

V is TRBV9 and J is TRBJ2-1; D is possibly TRBD2 (5 bases). This CDR3 region has 14 residues. Trimming took off 4 bases at V and 6 bases at J, with 14 bases between the two ends. Germline-derived CDR1 and CDR2 are SGDLS and YYNGEE. For the CDR3, the DNA is TGTGCCAGCAGCCCCATTGTAGCGAGCAATGAGCAGTTCTTC. The encoded protein is CASSPIVASNEQFF. Based on the CDR3 plus reference TRBV9 and TRBJ2-1, the full variable domain is DSGVTQTPKHLITATGQRVTLRCSPRSGDLSVYWYQQSLDQGLQFLIQYYNGEERAKGNILERFSAQQFPDLHSELNLSSLELGDSALYFCASSPIVASNEQFFGPGTRLTVL.

This clonotype was observed once. V is TRBV6-6 and J is TRBJ1-5; 8 nucleotides match TRBD1. V gave up 11 bases and J gave up 2 bases; unmatched junction bases: 8. Germline loops: CDR1 MNHNY, CDR2 SVGAGI (reference sequence). This CDR3 spans 14 amino acids. The CDR3 region is CAGQQGGGNQPQHF. The DNA for the CDR3 is TGTGCCGGACAACAGGGGGGTGGCAATCAGCCCCAGCATTTT.

With regard to this clonotype: One end of the junction is discordant with germline, which a read error may explain. The chain has TRBV7-9 and TRBJ2-7; the D gene could be TRBD1 or TRBD2 (6 bases each). This CDR3 comprises 14 residues. CDR1 is SEHNR, CDR2 FQNEAQ, per germline (reference sequence). CDR3 loop: CVSSLGGTQVEQYF. The CDR3 region has the DNA TGTGTCAGCAGCCTAGGGGGGACCCAAGTCGAGCAGTACTTC.